One and the same sample provided the 20 T cell receptor beta chains below, sequenced in a study of a mutant IDH1 vaccine in newly diagnosed glioma. The antigens of these receptors remain unknown. Data came from immunoSEQ multiplex PCR; TCRdb stores just in-frame clones and leaves some out. Altogether about 66,000 clones are present, about 80% being singletons, with the ten largest covering roughly 3.5%. Time point reported: week 11, during vaccination. Every single dose of the vaccine, 300 ug of mutant IDH1 20-mer peptide, came with topical imiquimod. The sample was PBMCs, taken from a glioma patient whose treatment included an IDH1 peptide vaccine. Source of these receptors: a man aged 25-45 years with glioma.

The V gene is TRBV5-1, the J gene TRBJ1-5, with D possibly TRBD1 on 6 matching bases. The CDR3 is 19 amino acids. Germline CDR1 and CDR2: SGHRS and YFSETQ. V was trimmed by 3 bases and J by 0 bases, leaving 22 bases between them. The CDR3 bases are TGCGCCAGCAGCTCACGGGGGCTCAAACAGGCTTATAGCAATCAGCCCCAGCATTTT. Encoded protein: CASSSRGLKQAYSNQPQHF.

This clone was counted once. V gene TRBV30 combines with J gene TRBJ1-2, with no clear D. Trimming stripped 1 base from V and 4 bases from J, with 10 bases between. The CDR3 is 13 amino acids. Germline lookup yields CDR1 GTSNPN and CDR2 SVGIG (reference sequence). The CDR3 sequence is CAWSERVLYGYTF. DNA of the CDR3: TGTGCCTGGAGTGAGAGGGTGCTCTATGGCTACACCTTC.

This chain joins TRBV18 and TRBJ1-2; 11 nucleotides align to TRBD1. CDR3 length: 17 amino acids. Germline lookup yields CDR1 KGHSH and CDR2 LQKENI. V lost 2 bases, J lost 5 bases, and 10 bases stayed unmatched. The CDR3 reads CASSPTGIGQGAYGYTF. The CDR3 DNA sequence: TGTGCCAGCTCACCAACGGGCATAGGACAGGGGGCATATGGCTACACCTTC.

The chain carries TRBV9 and TRBJ2-3, with D maybe TRBD2 (5 bases). V lost 3 bases and J 14 bases, leaving 19 bases between the germline ends. The CDR3 consists of 13 residues. The V gene's germline CDR1 is SGDLS and CDR2 YYNGEE. The CDR3 DNA sequence: TGTGCCAGCAGCGAGTCAAGGGAGTCCGCCCCGTATTTT. This encodes CASSESRESAPYF.

This chain links TRBV7-9 with TRBJ1-1; 10 positions match TRBD1. The CDR3 loop spans 16 amino acids. Germline-derived CDR1 and CDR2 are SEHNR and FQNEAQ (reference sequence). Trimming took 5 bases from V and 8 from J; bases not matched to a gene: 14. DNA of the CDR3: TGTGCCAGCAGCCCGCGGGGGACAGGGGCTTCTACAGAAGCTTTCTTT. Its protein product is CASSPRGTGASTEAFF.

The genes are TRBV11-1 and TRBJ2-7; no clear D gene. In germline, CDR1 is SGHAT, CDR2 FQDESV (reference sequence). V lost 3 bases and J lost 7, with 13 bases in between. The CDR3 sequence is 13 residues long. For the CDR3, the DNA is TGTGCCAGCAGCTTCGAACCCGTGAGAGAGCAGTACTTC. Protein sequence: CASSFEPVREQYF.

On this clone itself: Other DNA variants within this sample encode the same CDR3. The chain is built from TRBV29-1 and TRBJ1-2; weak D call: TRBD1 (5 bases). There are 11 residues in the CDR3. V lost 6 bases and J lost 9, with 14 bases in between. In germline, CDR1 is SQVTM, CDR2 ANQGSEA. CDR3: CSVGQGLSYTF. The CDR3 DNA is TGCAGCGTCGGGCAGGGTCTAAGCTACACCTTC.

V is TRBV7-3 and J is TRBJ2-1, with 9 bases matching TRBD1. The V gene's germline CDR1 is SGHTA and CDR2 FQGTGA. The CDR3 has 14 amino acids. V lost 2 bases to trimming and J lost 8 bases; unmatched junction nucleotides: 4. The CDR3 is CASSLDRGRDEQFF. The CDR3 nucleotides are TGTGCCAGCAGCTTAGACAGGGGGAGGGATGAGCAGTTCTTC.

The chain has TRBV6-5 and TRBJ2-1, with 12 nucleotides matching TRBD2. Germline CDR1 is MNHEY and CDR2 is SVGAGI. The junction had 2 bases not matched to a gene; V was cut back by 4 bases and J by 4 bases. This CDR3 has 15 amino acids. This CDR3 reads CASSSSGGAYNEQFF. CDR3 nucleotides: TGTGCCAGCAGTTCTAGCGGGGGGGCGTACAATGAGCAGTTCTTC.

A note on this clone: Sequence at one end of the junction differs from germline and may be a read error. Other DNA sequences in this sample translate to the same CDR3. The chain is built from TRBV7-7 and TRBJ1-4; no clear D. The CDR3 contains 13 residues. Germline assignment: CDR1 SSHAT and CDR2 FNYEAQ (reference sequence). In nucleotides, the CDR3 is TGTGCCAGTAGCTTAGGCAAGAATGAAAAACTGTTTTTT. This gives the protein CASSLGKNEKLFF.

The chain uses TRBV9 and TRBJ1-1; no definite D call. The CDR3 totals 14 residues. Germline CDR1 SGDLS, CDR2 YYNGEE. V was trimmed by 0 bases and J by 2 bases, leaving 8 bases between them. Here the CDR3 DNA reads TGTGCCAGCAGCGTAGGGGCCGATAACACTGAAGCTTTCTTT. Its translation: CASSVGADNTEAFF.

V is TRBV7-7 and J is TRBJ2-3; no clear D. Germline V gene data show CDR1 as SSHAT and CDR2 as FNYEAQ (reference sequence). V lost 1 base to trimming and J lost 10 bases, with 15 bases between them. CDR3 length: 14 amino acids. This CDR3 reads CASSLELVGSAQYF. CDR3 DNA: TGTGCCAGCAGCTTAGAACTCGTAGGTTCTGCGCAGTATTTT.

The CDR3 loop is CASSQEGGGTYNEQFF. In DNA, the CDR3 is TGCGCCAGCAGCCAAGAAGGAGGGGGTACCTACAATGAGCAGTTCTTC. The rearrangement joins TRBV4-3 to TRBJ2-1, with D perhaps matching TRBD1 or TRBD2 (6 bases each). Germline V CDR1 and CDR2: LGHNA, YSLEER. CDR3 length equals 16 residues. Trimming removed 0 bases from V and 2 bases from J, with 11 bases in between.

The chain has TRBV11-2 and TRBJ1-4; D possibly corresponds to TRBD1 (5 bases). The CDR3 runs to 11 residues. Trimming removed 6 bases at V and 16 bases at J, with 15 bases between. From germline, CDR1 is SGHAT and CDR2 FQNNGV. The CDR3 nucleotides read TGTGCCAGCAGTCCCGGGACCTTTAGGTTTTTT. Its protein is CASSPGTFRFF.

With regard to this clone: Within the sample, other DNA sequences also encode this same CDR3. As DNA, the CDR3 is TGCGCCAGCAGCTCGGGACAGGGAAGCTACAATGAGCAGTTCTTC. Translation: CASSSGQGSYNEQFF. V usage is TRBV5-1 and J usage is TRBJ2-1; 9 bases align to TRBD1. Germline CDR1 and CDR2: SGHRS and YFSETQ. The CDR3 spans 15 residues. With V trimmed by 3 bases and J by 3 bases, 4 bases remained unmatched. Full variable domain (rest looked up from reference TRBV5-1 and TRBJ2-1): KAGVTQTPRYLIKTRGQQVTLSCSPISGHRSVSWYQQTPGQGLQFLFEYFSETQRNKGNFPGRFSGRQFSNSRSEMNVSTLELGDSALYLCASSSGQGSYNEQFFGPGTRLTVL.

The rearrangement joins TRBV18 to TRBJ2-5; 7 bases are shared with TRBD2. The junction had 10 bases not matched to a gene; V was cut back by 3 bases and J by 6 bases. Germline CDR1 KGHSH, CDR2 LQKENI. CDR3 size: 15 residues. This chain's CDR3 is CASSPPRGEVKTQYF. As DNA, the CDR3 is TGTGCCAGCTCACCTCCTCGGGGGGAGGTTAAGACCCAGTACTTC.

This clone has a single count. The chain has TRBV7-6 and TRBJ2-1; TRBD2 matches at 8 bases. V was clipped by 3 bases and J by 7 bases; unmatched bases: 8. The CDR3 has 15 amino acids. Germline CDR1 and CDR2: SGHVS and FNYEAQ. The CDR3 DNA reads as TGTGCCAGCAGCTTCCCTTTGGGACTAGGGAATGAGCAGTTCTTC. As protein: CASSFPLGLGNEQFF.

This rearrangement joins TRBV29-1 to TRBJ2-2, with 7 bases that match TRBD1. There are 13 residues in the CDR3. Per the germline V gene, CDR1 is SQVTM and CDR2 is ANQGSEA. Germline trimming cut 7 bases from V and 3 bases from J; bases unmatched to any gene: 5. For the CDR3, the DNA is TGCAGCGGACAGGGTTACGACACCGGGGAGCTGTTTTTT. As protein: CSGQGYDTGELFF.

The V and J genes are TRBV2 and TRBJ1-5, with TRBD1 identical over 8 bases. The CDR3 consists of 13 residues. Trimming took 6 bases from V and 7 from J; bases not matched to a gene: 5. The V gene's germline CDR1 is SNHLY and CDR2 FYNNEI. The CDR3 DNA is TGTGCCAGCAGGGCAGGGGGCGGGCAGCCCCAGCATTTT. Translating gives CASRAGGGQPQHF.

The chain couples TRBV21-1 to TRBJ2-2; the table's D call, TRBD2, has no DNA check behind it. TRBV21-1 is a pseudogene. The CDR3 contains 14 residues. The CDR3 loop is CASPTKSNTGELFF. CDR3 in DNA: TGTGCCAGCCCGACTAAATCGAACACCGGGGAGCTGTTTTTT.